The 17 T cell receptor delta chains listed next were all sequenced from one sample in a study of gamma-delta T cells after stem cell transplantation. TCRdb ran CATT on the RT-PCR reads. The sample records about 10,000 delta-chain clones, approximately 39% being singletons. Sequencing was performed on gamma-delta T cells. The receptors originated from a human donor. It is not recorded whose cells these are; they may come from a transplant donor.

The chain combines TRDV2 with TRDJ1; possibly TRDD3 for D (6 bases). Germline V lookup: CDR1 GEAIGNYY, CDR2 EKD. The CDR3 length is 17 residues. Trimming pared 3 bases from V and 0 bases from J, leaving 19 bases between. CDR3 region: CACDARTGSLYTDKLIF. The CDR3, as DNA: TGTGCCTGTGACGCCCGTACTGGGTCCCTGTACACCGATAAACTCATCTTT.

This clone was seen a handful of times. Given a much more abundant clone one base away, this may be a read error. The chain joins TRDV2 to TRDJ1; the D is unclear. Trimming removed 1 base at V and 3 bases at J, with 2 bases between. Germline V CDR1 and CDR2: GEAIGNYY, EKD. CDR3 length: 11 amino acids. The CDR3 DNA sequence: TGTGCCTGTGACACGGCCGATAAACTCATCTTT. It encodes CACDTADKLIF.

As regards this clone: A much larger clone is a single base away; this may be a read error. Other DNA sequences in the sample encode the same CDR3. The chain recombines TRDV2 with TRDJ1; D call uncertain. Looked up from germline, CDR1 is GEAIGNYY and CDR2 is EKD. Trimming took 4 bases from V and 0 from J, leaving 11 bases between them. There are 14 residues in the CDR3. In DNA form, the CDR3 reads TGTGCCTGTGATGGAGGTTTGGACACCGATAAACTCATCTTT. Its translation is CACDGGLDTDKLIF.

This clone is medium-sized by share. The rearrangement uses TRDV2 and TRDJ1; 9 bases are shared with TRDD3. CDR3 size: 18 residues. CDR1 and CDR2 from the germline V gene are GEAIGNYY and EKD. The V gene end was trimmed by 1 base and the J gene end by 2 bases; junction bases not matched to a gene: 13. The CDR3: CACDTKVLGDISTDKLIF. The CDR3 DNA follows: TGTGCCTGTGACACGAAAGTACTGGGGGACATCTCTACCGATAAACTCATCTTT.

This rearrangement joins TRDV1 to TRDJ2; 9 nucleotides align to TRDD2. The V gene's germline CDR1 is TSWWSYY and CDR2 QGS. V dropped 3 bases and J dropped 7; count of bases not matched to a gene: 15. CDR3 length: 18 amino acids. CDR3 nucleotides: TGTGCTCTTGGGGACCAGGCCTTCCTACCTCGCACGAGAGCACAACTCTTCTTT. This gives the protein CALGDQAFLPRTRAQLFF.

This clone rates as medium-sized. The chain carries TRAV29/DV5 and TRDJ1, with 12 bases lining up with TRDD3. V lost 0 bases, J lost 2 bases, and 41 bases stayed unmatched. CDR1 and CDR2 (germline): NSMFDY, ISSIKDK. This CDR3 comprises 28 residues. The CDR3 sequence is CAASDLGPPSTGGYPVPLWVGCTDKLIF. The CDR3 DNA reads TGTGCAGCAAGCGATCTAGGACCCCCCAGTACTGGGGGATACCCTGTCCCCCTATGGGTTGGGTGTACCGATAAACTCATCTTT.

The chain recombines TRDV3 with TRDJ1, with D perhaps TRDD2 or TRDD3 (7 bases each). Germline CDR1 and CDR2: TVYSNPD and GDNSRS (reference sequence). The V end lost 5 bases, the J end lost 0 bases, and 37 bases lay between the germline ends. This CDR3 has 21 amino acids. CDR3 loop: CAPLGFLRRVGDPLYTDKLIF. The CDR3 DNA reads TGTGCCCCCCTCGGGTTCCTACGCCGAGTGGGGGACCCCTTGTACACCGATAAACTCATCTTT.

The chain has TRDV2 and TRDJ3; the match to TRDD3 covers 13 bases. In germline, CDR1 is GEAIGNYY, CDR2 EKD. This CDR3 contains 19 residues. Germline trimming cut 2 bases from V and 2 bases from J; bases unmatched to any gene: 5. The CDR3 region has the DNA TGTGCCTGTGACATACTGGGGGATACGTTCACCTGGGACACCCGACAGATGTTTTTC. Translation: CACDILGDTFTWDTRQMFF.

This clone was observed a handful of times. One end of the junction fails to match germline, which may point to a read error. This chain uses TRDV2 with TRDJ1; 7 bases match TRDD3. There are 16 residues in the CDR3. Germline V gives CDR1 GEAIGNYY, CDR2 EKD. The CDR3 DNA reads as TGTGCCTGTGACATACCTGGGGGGCCGTACACCTATAAACTCATCTTT. It specifies CACDIPGGPYTYKLIF.

As to this clone: A read error is possible here, since a much larger clone lies one base away. Other DNA sequences in this sample translate to the same CDR3. This chain links TRDV2 with TRDJ2; D uncertain. V was pared by 1 base and J by 7 bases, with 0 bases between. In germline, CDR1 is GEAIGNYY, CDR2 EKD. This CDR3 spans 10 amino acids. CDR3 coding DNA: TGTGCCTGTGACACAGCACAACTCTTCTTT. The encoded protein is CACDTAQLFF.

This sequence joins TRDV1 and TRDJ1; a possible D gene is TRDD2 (5 bases). Germline V lookup: CDR1 TSWWSYY, CDR2 QGS. This CDR3 has 17 amino acids. Trimming stripped 0 bases from V and 5 bases from J, with 19 bases between. CDR3 sequence: CALGELTLRYLEDKLIF. The CDR3 nucleotides are TGTGCTCTTGGGGAACTTACCCTACGTTACCTTGAAGATAAACTCATCTTT.

The rearrangement joins TRDV3 to TRDJ1, with D uncertain. Germline V gives CDR1 TVYSNPD, CDR2 GDNSRS (reference sequence). The CDR3 runs to 18 residues. V was cut by 3 bases and J by 1 base, with 27 bases left in between. The CDR3 region has the DNA TGTGCCTTGGGGTCGTATCGCCCCAAGCCAGGGAGCACCGATAAACTCATCTTT. Translation gives CALGSYRPKPGSTDKLIF.

By share of the sample, this clone is medium-sized. The CDR3 is CACDKVFRYWGDSWDTRQMFF. The CDR3, as DNA: TGTGCCTGTGACAAAGTCTTCAGGTACTGGGGTGATTCCTGGGACACCCGACAGATGTTTTTC. The J gene is TRDJ3, the V gene TRDV2; 7 nucleotides align to TRDD3. The CDR3 has 21 residues. Germline V gene sequence: CDR1 GEAIGNYY, CDR2 EKD. Trimming took 2 bases from V and 1 from J; bases not matched to a gene: 16.

This clone was found a few times. This chain connects TRDV1 to TRDJ1, with TRDD3 identical over 7 bases. The CDR3 consists of 23 residues. With V trimmed by 5 bases and J by 0 bases, 30 bases remained unmatched. CDR1 is TSWWSYY, CDR2 QGS, per germline. This CDR3 is CALGRAPLPSRWGFPPYTDKLIF. CDR3 in DNA: TGTGCTCTTGGGCGAGCCCCTCTTCCCTCACGCTGGGGGTTCCCGCCCTACACCGATAAACTCATCTTT.

V is TRDV1 and J is TRDJ1, with D unclear. The CDR3 spans 18 residues. Trimming cost V 0 bases and J 2 bases, with 19 bases left between them. Germline CDR1 and CDR2: TSWWSYY and QGS. The CDR3 bases are TGTGCTCTTGGGGAACTGTACCGGACGATAATTGAAACCGATAAACTCATCTTT. Translated, it gives CALGELYRTIIETDKLIF.

The V and J genes are TRDV3 and TRDJ1, with D unresolved. The length of the CDR3 is 13 residues. Germline V gene sequence: CDR1 TVYSNPD, CDR2 GDNSRS (reference sequence). V lost 4 bases to trimming and J lost 3 bases, with 15 bases between them. This CDR3 reads CASKYRKADKLIF. The CDR3 bases are TGTGCCTCGAAGTACCGCAAGGCCGATAAACTCATCTTT.

This clone is medium-sized in the sample. The genes are TRDV2 and TRDJ3; 13 positions match TRDD3. Germline V gives CDR1 GEAIGNYY, CDR2 EKD. The CDR3 contains 21 residues. V lost 0 bases and J lost 0; bases outside the gene matches: 7. This CDR3 is CACDTVLGDTLSSWDTRQMFF. The CDR3 nucleotides read TGTGCCTGTGACACCGTACTGGGGGATACGCTGAGCTCCTGGGACACCCGACAGATGTTTTTC.